The 26 T cell receptor beta chains below all came from one sample that was sequenced in a study of T cell responses to AZD1222 COVID-19 vaccine. Clones were read by immunoSEQ multiplex PCR, and TCRdb kept only the in-frame ones, dropping some. The sample lists over 150,000 clones; about 90% were seen once. This specimen consisted of peripheral blood, obtained on day 0 of MenACWY control vaccination. Receptors originate from an adult in good health.

This chain links TRBV7-7 with TRBJ2-5; 12 bases are shared with TRBD2. Trimming cost V 3 bases and J 4 bases; bases outside gene matches: 3. The CDR3 has 15 amino acids. Germline CDR1 SSHAT, CDR2 FNYEAQ (reference sequence). CDR3 protein: CASSFGLAGLETQYF. DNA for the CDR3: TGTGCCAGCAGCTTTGGACTAGCGGGACTAGAGACCCAGTACTTC. The whole variable domain, remainder taken from reference TRBV7-7 and TRBJ2-5, is GAGVSQSPRYKVTKRGQDVTLRCDPISSHATLYWYQQALGQGPEFLTYFNYEAQPDKSGLPSDRFSAERPEGSISTLTIQRTEQRDSAMYRCASSFGLAGLETQYFGPGTRLLVL.

This chain joins TRBV19 and TRBJ1-5; no definite D call. CDR1 is LNHDA, CDR2 SQIVND, per germline (reference sequence). The length of the CDR3 is 14 residues. Trimming removed 6 bases from V and 2 bases from J, with 11 bases in between. The chain's CDR3 is CASSPSGGNQPQHF. CDR3 in DNA: TGTGCCAGTAGCCCGTCCGGGGGCAATCAGCCCCAGCATTTT.

The rearrangement links TRBV11-2 to TRBJ2-1; 8 bases line up with TRBD2. V shed 2 bases and J 4 bases; nucleotides not matched to a gene: 4. This CDR3 is 15 amino acids long. Per the germline V gene, CDR1 is SGHAT and CDR2 is FQNNGV. The CDR3 region is CASSLSASGYNEQFF. The DNA of the CDR3 is TGTGCCAGCAGCTTATCCGCTAGCGGGTACAATGAGCAGTTCTTC. Drawing the rest from reference TRBV11-2 and TRBJ2-1, the complete variable domain is EAGVAQSPRYKIIEKRQSVAFWCNPISGHATLYWYQQILGQGPKLLIQFQNNGVVDDSQLPKDRFSAERLKGVDSTLKIQPAKLEDSAVYLCASSLSASGYNEQFFGPGTRLTVL.

The CDR3 here is CASSLFDRGKLGNEKLFF. In DNA, the CDR3 is TGTGCCAGCAGCTTATTCGACAGGGGAAAATTGGGTAATGAAAAACTGTTTTTT. The genes are TRBV7-7 and TRBJ1-4, with 8 positions matching TRBD1. The germline gives CDR1 SSHAT, CDR2 FNYEAQ (reference sequence). This CDR3 comprises 18 residues. J was trimmed by 4 bases and V by 2 bases; bases with no gene match: 12.

This clone was counted between two and nine times. The gene calls are TRBV2 and TRBJ2-7; the D is unclear. Germline loops: CDR1 SNHLY, CDR2 FYNNEI. This CDR3 comprises 12 residues. V was clipped by 1 base and J by 12 bases, with 13 bases between them. DNA for the CDR3: TGTGCCAGCAGTGAAGACAGACCAGTAGGGTACTTC. Its translation is CASSEDRPVGYF.

The chain carries TRBV18 and TRBJ1-3; unclear D gene. Trimming removed 5 bases at V and 4 bases at J, with 15 bases between. The V gene's germline CDR1 is KGHSH and CDR2 LQKENI. The CDR3 contains 15 residues. The chain's CDR3 is CASSGSFSRGNTIYF. Written as DNA, the CDR3 is TGTGCCAGCTCAGGGTCTTTCTCGCGAGGAAACACCATATATTTT.

The chain employs TRBV10-3 and TRBJ1-1; possibly TRBD1 for D (5 bases). Trimming removed 10 bases at V and 0 bases at J, with 12 bases between. This CDR3 is built from 13 residues. Per germline, CDR1 ENHRY and CDR2 SYGVKD. The DNA of the CDR3 is TGTGCCACCACTGGACACCTGAACACTGAAGCTTTCTTT. It specifies CATTGHLNTEAFF.

The rearrangement uses TRBV19 and TRBJ2-5; unclear D gene. V dropped 5 bases and J dropped 3 bases, with 13 bases sitting between them. The germline CDR1 and CDR2 sequences are LNHDA and SQIVND (reference sequence). The CDR3 has 14 amino acids. DNA of the CDR3: TGTGCCAGTAGTCCCCGACGCCTTGAAGAGACCCAGTACTTC. Its protein is CASSPRRLEETQYF.

The V and J genes are TRBV29-1 and TRBJ2-4; 8 bases map to TRBD1. V shed 3 bases and J 8 bases; nucleotides not matched to a gene: 6. The CDR3 contains 13 residues. Germline CDR1 reads SQVTM; CDR2 reads ANQGSEA. CDR3 DNA sequence: TGCAGCGTTGACGGGACAGGAGGGGACATTCAGTACTTC. Translating it yields CSVDGTGGDIQYF.

This chain joins TRBV5-4 and TRBJ2-3, with D perhaps TRBD1 (6 bases). The germline V gene encodes CDR1 SGHNT and CDR2 YYREEE (reference sequence). This CDR3 contains 15 residues. Trimming pared 4 bases from V and 6 bases from J, leaving 18 bases between. The CDR3 sequence: CASSVTGRMKDTQYF. The CDR3 DNA reads as TGTGCCAGCAGCGTAACAGGGAGAATGAAGGATACGCAGTATTTT.

This chain uses TRBV9 with TRBJ2-2; D may match TRBD1 or TRBD2 (6 bases each). The V end was cut by 3 bases, the J end by 4 bases, with 13 bases between. The CDR3 is 15 amino acids. Germline CDR1 and CDR2: SGDLS and YYNGEE. Here the CDR3 DNA reads TGTGCCAGCAGCGGGGGGGCCCGGGGCACCGGGGAGCTGTTTTTT. This gives the protein CASSGGARGTGELFF.

V gene TRBV6-5 combines with J gene TRBJ2-7; 9 positions agree with TRBD1. Germline-derived CDR1 and CDR2 are MNHEY and SVGAGI. This CDR3 spans 14 amino acids. V was clipped by 7 bases and J by 2 bases; unmatched bases: 6. The CDR3, as DNA: TGTGCCAGCACCTACAGGACAGGGGCCTACGAGCAGTACTTC. It yields the protein CASTYRTGAYEQYF.

The rearrangement joins TRBV10-2 to TRBJ2-5; no firm D call. V shed 0 bases and J shed 2 bases, with 10 bases lying between them. The CDR3 is made up of 15 amino acids. Per germline, CDR1 WSHSY and CDR2 SAAADI. The CDR3 spells CASSESARPQETQYF. In DNA form, the CDR3 reads TGCGCCAGCAGTGAGTCTGCCAGGCCGCAAGAGACCCAGTACTTC.

The J gene is TRBJ2-3, the V gene TRBV9, with D unclear. V dropped 4 bases and J dropped 4 bases, with 16 bases sitting between them. Germline assignment: CDR1 SGDLS and CDR2 YYNGEE. The CDR3 is made up of 15 amino acids. CDR3 in amino acids: CASSPFHDPADTQYF. CDR3 DNA: TGTGCCAGCAGCCCCTTCCACGACCCGGCAGATACGCAGTATTTT. Looking up the rest from reference TRBV9 and TRBJ2-3 gives the full variable domain: DSGVTQTPKHLITATGQRVTLRCSPRSGDLSVYWYQQSLDQGLQFLIQYYNGEERAKGNILERFSAQQFPDLHSELNLSSLELGDSALYFCASSPFHDPADTQYFGPGTRLTVL.

This rearrangement joins TRBV6-5 to TRBJ1-2, with a possible D match to TRBD1 (5 bases). This CDR3 has 14 amino acids. The V end lost 0 bases, the J end lost 4 bases, and 9 bases lay between the germline ends. CDR1 is MNHEY, CDR2 SVGAGI, per germline. The chain's CDR3 is CASSYSGEFYGYTF. The CDR3 bases are TGTGCCAGCAGTTACTCAGGGGAGTTCTATGGCTACACCTTC.

V is TRBV12-3 or TRBV12-4 and J is TRBJ1-1; D may be TRBD1 (5 bases). The CDR3 spans 12 residues. The V end was cut by 3 bases, the J end by 7 bases, with 9 bases between. The CDR3 loop reads CASSFWGREAFF. For the CDR3, the DNA is TGTGCCAGCAGTTTCTGGGGCCGTGAAGCTTTCTTT.

The chain recombines TRBV24-1 with TRBJ2-7; perhaps TRBD2 as D (5 bases). This CDR3 contains 12 residues. Germline CDR1 reads KGHDR; CDR2 reads SFDVKD. Trimming stripped 4 bases from V and 7 bases from J, with 10 bases between. CDR3: CATSDRSGEQYF. The CDR3 nucleotides read TGTGCCACCAGTGACCGGTCGGGGGAGCAGTACTTC.

The genes are TRBV3-1 (or the pseudogene TRBV3-2) and TRBJ2-1; TRBD2 might be the D (6 bases). Trimming took off 6 bases at V and 0 bases at J, with 21 bases between the two ends. CDR3 length: 18 residues. From germline, CDR1 is LGHDT and CDR2 YNNKEL (reference sequence). The CDR3 region has the DNA TGTGCCAGCAGTACACTCCCCCTAGCGATCAGCTCCTACAATGAGCAGTTCTTC. Protein: CASSTLPLAISSYNEQFF.

The genes are TRBV14 and TRBJ2-7; D may be TRBD1 or TRBD2 (5 bases each). The CDR3 is 19 residues long. Germline values: CDR1 SGHDN, CDR2 FVKESK. The V end was cut by 0 bases, the J end by 6 bases, with 27 bases between. The DNA for the CDR3 is TGTGCCAGCAGCCAAGAATGGGGGAGCCCTGGATGGTTTTCGGTCGAGCAGTACTTC. It translates to CASSQEWGSPGWFSVEQYF.

The genes are TRBV19 and TRBJ1-1, with D tentatively TRBD1 (5 bases). Germline assignment: CDR1 LNHDA and CDR2 SQIVND (reference sequence). V shed 8 bases and J shed 6 bases, with 19 bases lying between them. There are 14 residues in the CDR3. CDR3 region: CASGSGTYYAEAFF. The CDR3 region has the DNA TGTGCCAGTGGTTCTGGGACGTATTACGCTGAAGCTTTCTTT.

The rearrangement joins TRBV28 to TRBJ1-2; 7 nucleotides line up with TRBD1. The V gene end was trimmed by 1 base and the J gene end by 1 base; junction bases not matched to a gene: 12. Germline CDR1 MDHEN, CDR2 SYDVKM. This CDR3 is built from 18 residues. CDR3 amino acids: CASSLSQPARDSNYGYTF. In DNA, the CDR3 is TGTGCCAGCAGTTTATCCCAACCAGCTCGGGACAGTAACTATGGCTACACCTTC.

V gene TRBV5-1 combines with J gene TRBJ2-7; D gene ambiguous. Germline-derived CDR1 and CDR2 are SGHRS and YFSETQ. Between the trimmed V and J ends, which lost 0 bases and 0 bases, there was a span of 7 bases. This CDR3 comprises 14 residues. In DNA form, the CDR3 reads TGCGCCAGCAGCTTGGTGATAGCCTCCTACGAGCAGTACTTC. It codes for CASSLVIASYEQYF.

V is TRBV19 and J is TRBJ2-1, with 7 bases aligning to TRBD2. Trimming at V came to 1 base and at J to 5 bases, leaving 5 bases not matched to a gene. There are 15 residues in the CDR3. Germline V gene sequence: CDR1 LNHDA, CDR2 SQIVND (reference sequence). The CDR3 reads CASSIVEAGHNEQFF. The CDR3 bases are TGTGCCAGTAGTATAGTGGAAGCGGGGCACAATGAGCAGTTCTTC.

The chain has TRBV4-1 and TRBJ1-4, with D unclear. V gave up 4 bases and J gave up 8 bases, with 14 bases separating them. Germline V gives CDR1 MGHRA, CDR2 YSYEKL. The length of the CDR3 is 14 residues. The CDR3 DNA is TGCGCCAGCAGCCCGCAGAGGGAGAGGGAAAAACTGTTTTTT. Translation gives CASSPQREREKLFF.

V usage is TRBV6-4 and J usage is TRBJ2-2; D is unresolved. The ends were cut back, 5 bases at V and 1 base at J, with 11 bases in the middle. Germline values: CDR1 MRHNA, CDR2 SNTAGT. The CDR3 contains 15 residues. The CDR3 here is CASSPDWKNTGELFF. Written as DNA, the CDR3 is TGTGCCAGCAGTCCCGACTGGAAGAACACCGGGGAGCTGTTTTTT.

The chain employs TRBV19 and TRBJ2-2, with a possible D match to TRBD2 (6 bases). The V and J ends lost 1 base and 6 bases respectively, with 9 bases between them. The CDR3 extends over 14 amino acids. Germline V gene data show CDR1 as LNHDA and CDR2 as SQIVND (reference sequence). The CDR3 here is CASSIGGLAGELFF. CDR3 bases: TGTGCCAGTAGTATAGGGGGACTTGCCGGGGAGCTGTTTTTT.